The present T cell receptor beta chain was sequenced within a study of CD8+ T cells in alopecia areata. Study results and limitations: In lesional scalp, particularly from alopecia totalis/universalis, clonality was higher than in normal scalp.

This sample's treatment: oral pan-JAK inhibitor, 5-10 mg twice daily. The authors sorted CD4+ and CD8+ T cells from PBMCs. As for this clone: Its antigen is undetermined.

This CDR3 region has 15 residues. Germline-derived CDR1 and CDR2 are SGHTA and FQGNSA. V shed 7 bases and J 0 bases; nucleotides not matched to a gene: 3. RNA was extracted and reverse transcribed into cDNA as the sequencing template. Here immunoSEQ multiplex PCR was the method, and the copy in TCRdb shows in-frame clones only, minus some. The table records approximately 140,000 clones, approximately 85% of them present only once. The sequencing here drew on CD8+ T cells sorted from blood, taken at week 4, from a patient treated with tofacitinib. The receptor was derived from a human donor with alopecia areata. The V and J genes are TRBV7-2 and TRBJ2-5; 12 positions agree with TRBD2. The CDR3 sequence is CASTRTSGDQETQYF. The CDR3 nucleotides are TGTGCCAGCACCCGGACTAGCGGGGACCAAGAGACCCAGTACTTC.